Shown below are 31 T cell receptor beta chains from a single sample sequenced in a study of tumor and adjacent non-tumor tissue in lung cancer (dated by TCRdb to 2016 to 2018). RNA was extracted from bulk unsorted tissue and checked for quality with a NanoDrop ND-1000 and an Agilent 2100. The normal lung samples consisted of distant non-tumor tissue collected more than 3 cm from the tumor edge. The library was built by means of multiplex PCR. Sequenced using an Illumina HiSeq 2500. Following protocols modified from ARM-PCR, the researchers constructed TCRbeta libraries through three rounds of nested PCR with primers (Table S4). TCRdb took the public reads, trimmed them with fastp at Q25, ran MiXCR for clone calling and kept in-frame beta chains. All rows with the same CDR3 protein become a single entry with the most common DNA and genes. The sample yields about 90,000 distinct CDR3 sequences; approximately 73% were counted once. The top ten clones comprise about a fifth of the sample.

The sample comprised distant non-tumor lung tissue. All receptors derive from a woman aged 50 to 65 with non-small cell lung cancer.

V usage is TRBV11-2 and J usage is TRBJ1-1, with D perhaps TRBD1 (5 bases). CDR1 and CDR2 from the germline V gene are SGHAT and FQNNGV. The CDR3 runs to 15 residues. CDR3 DNA: TGTACTAGCAGCTTAGAGCCGGGGACGAACACTGAAGCTTTCTTT. Translating it yields CTSSLEPGTNTEAFF.

Points on this clonotype: This clone may be a read error of a much larger clone one base away. The V and J genes are TRBV24-1 and TRBJ2-3; TRBD2 matches at 11 bases. This CDR3 is 18 amino acids long. Per the germline V gene, CDR1 is KGHDR and CDR2 is SFDVKD. J lost 0 bases, V lost 8 bases, and 12 bases had no gene match. The CDR3 nucleotides read TGTGCCACCATTATAGCGGGAGGGGAGTGGCCTAGCACAGATACGCAGTATTTT. Its protein is CATIIAGGEWPSTDTQYF.

This clonotype was seen only once. The rearrangement links TRBV6-1 to TRBJ2-7, with D possibly matching TRBD2 (5 bases). The CDR3 consists of 12 residues. Looked up from germline, CDR1 is MNHNS and CDR2 is SASEGT. The V end was cut by 8 bases, the J end by 3 bases, with 11 bases between. This chain's CDR3 is CASGIGSYEQYF. CDR3 nucleotides: TGTGCCAGCGGTATAGGGAGCTACGAGCAGTACTTC.

This chain joins TRBV6-1 and TRBJ1-5; D not resolved. Germline CDR1 MNHNS, CDR2 SASEGT. CDR3 length: 14 residues. Written as DNA, the CDR3 is TGTATCGGCAGTGATAATGGCATCAATCAGCCCCAGCATTTT. The encoded protein is CIGSDNGINQPQHF.

Note on this clonotype: No conserved phenylalanine or tryptophan ends this CDR3, so it is likely a read error. The V call is TRBV11-2, the J call TRBJ1-1; the D is unclear. Trimming removed 7 bases from V and 5 bases from J, with 17 bases in between. The CDR3 length is 14 residues. The V gene's germline CDR1 is SGHAT and CDR2 FQNNGV. The CDR3 nucleotides are TGTGCCAGCAACTTGCTTATGCTGGGAACTGAAGCTTTCCTT. Translated: CASNLLMLGTEAFL.

With respect to this clonotype: A read error may account for a junction end that differs from germline. The chain is built from TRBV5-6 and TRBJ2-5, with TRBD1 matching over 7 bases. Germline V gene data show CDR1 as SGHDT and CDR2 as YYEEEE. The CDR3 length is 15 residues. The CDR3 coding sequence is TGTGCCGGCAGCCCTATCGACAGGGTCCAAGAGACCCAGTACTTC. Encoded protein: CAGSPIDRVQETQYF.

Only a few counts were recorded for this clonotype. One end of the junction is discordant with germline, which a read error may explain. The chain joins TRBV6-5 to TRBJ2-3; unclear D gene. Germline CDR1 reads MNHEY; CDR2 reads SVGAGI. CDR3 length equals 14 residues. The CDR3 coding sequence is TGTGCCAGCGGTTACCCGAGAATGCCAGATACGCAGTATTTT. This encodes CASGYPRMPDTQYF.

This clonotype was detected many times. V is TRBV5-4 and J is TRBJ2-3, with TRBD2 matching 13 bases. The V and J ends lost 0 bases and 5 bases, in that order; junction bases with no gene match: 0. There are 15 residues in the CDR3. The germline V gene encodes CDR1 SGHNT and CDR2 YYREEE (reference sequence). CDR3 coding DNA: TGTGCCAGCAGCTTGGGACTAGCGGGAGGAGATACGCAGTATTTT. It is translated as CASSLGLAGGDTQYF.

On this clonotype itself: The junction and the germline gene differ at one end; a read error may be behind it. This sequence joins TRBV11-3 and TRBJ1-1, with TRBD1 identical over 8 bases. CDR1 is SGHNT and CDR2 is YENEEA in the germline V gene. CDR3 size: 14 residues. Here the CDR3 reads CASSQTGVNTEVFF. CDR3 nucleotide sequence: TGTGCCAGCAGCCAGACAGGGGTGAACACAGAAGTTTTCTTT.

J is TRBJ2-7 and V is TRBV29-1; D uncertain. The germline V gene has CDR1 SQVTM and CDR2 ANQGSEA. The CDR3 sequence is 11 residues long. The V end lost 7 bases, the J end lost 6 bases, and 13 bases lay between the germline ends. CDR3 in DNA: TGCAGCGGGGCGGTATTGGGCGAGCAGTACTTC. Translation gives CSGAVLGEQYF.

The CDR3 DNA is TGTGCCAGCACCCCAAGGACTGACTATGGCTACACCTTC. Translated, it gives CASTPRTDYGYTF. The chain recombines TRBV12-3 or TRBV12-4 with TRBJ1-2; D gene ambiguous. The CDR3 sequence is 13 residues long. V lost 7 bases, J lost 3 bases, and 12 bases lay in between.

Points on this clonotype: The junction does not match germline at one end; this may be a read error. The chain joins TRBV30 to TRBJ1-6, with a weak D call TRBD1 (5 bases). The CDR3 spans 15 residues. Germline V gives CDR1 GTSNPN, CDR2 SVGIG (reference sequence). CDR3 loop: CAWAREGTSDSPIHF. CDR3 coding DNA: TGTGCCTGGGCACGGGAGGGGACTTCGGATTCACCCATCCACTTT.

With respect to this clonotype: Without the conserved terminal phenylalanine or tryptophan, this CDR3 likely stems from a read error. The chain uses TRBV10-3 and TRBJ2-1; 12 nucleotides match TRBD2. Germline V gene sequence: CDR1 ENHRY, CDR2 SYGVKD. The junction had 7 bases not matched to a gene; V was cut back by 6 bases and J by 7 bases. CDR3 size: 15 residues. The CDR3 here is CAISARTSGINEQFL. The CDR3 DNA sequence: TGTGCCATCAGCGCCAGGACTAGCGGGATTAATGAGCAGTTCCTC.

Points on this clonotype: One end of the junction fails to match germline, which may point to a read error. The CDR3 bases are TGCGCCAGCAGACGGCAGGGTAGCGGGAGTATTTACGTGCAGTACTTC. This codes for CASRRQGSGSIYVQYF. The chain employs TRBV5-1 and TRBJ2-7; 9 positions match TRBD2. The germline V gene has CDR1 SGHRS and CDR2 YFSETQ. The CDR3 contains 16 residues. The complete variable domain, with remaining parts taken from reference TRBV5-1 and TRBJ2-7, reads KAGVTQTPRYLIKTRGQQVTLSCSPISGHRSVSWYQQTPGQGLQFLFEYFSETQRNKGNFPGRFSGRQFSNSRSEMNVSTLELGDSALYLCASRRQGSGSIYVQYFGPGTRLTVT.

In regard to this clonotype: This CDR3 fails to terminate in the conserved phenylalanine or tryptophan, so it likely reflects a read error. The limits of the CDR3 on the DNA are not certain, so only TCRdb's listed CDR3 is given. V usage is TRBV11-1 and J usage is TRBJ2-1; no check of the table's D call, TRBD2, against the DNA was made. CDR1 and CDR2 (germline): SGHAT, FQDESV (reference sequence). The CDR3 is 15 amino acids in total, end residues counted. The CDR3 sequence is CASSLGLADYNEQLS.

This clonotype showed up just once. The chain recombines TRBV6-1 with TRBJ2-5, with 9 bases that match TRBD2. Germline V gene data show CDR1 as MNHNS and CDR2 as SASEGT. The length of the CDR3 is 16 residues. Unmatched junction bases numbered 24, after V lost 8 bases and J lost 14 bases. This chain's CDR3 is CASGGRTSAYQESQYF. The CDR3 DNA is TGTGCCAGCGGGGGCCGGACTAGCGCTTACCAAGAGAGCCAATACTTC.

J is TRBJ2-1 and V is TRBV6-5; 11 positions agree with TRBD2. Germline-derived CDR1 and CDR2 are MNHEY and SVGAGI. The length of the CDR3 is 16 residues. With V trimmed by 8 bases and J by 7 bases, 13 bases remained unmatched. CDR3 DNA: TGTGCCAGCCGTTTTAAAGTCCTAGCGGGAGGTAATGAGCAGTTCTTC. Amino acids: CASRFKVLAGGNEQFF.

As for this clonotype: A much larger clone lies a single base off, so this may be a read error. The chain uses TRBV5-1 and TRBJ2-1; no clear D gene. This CDR3 is 14 amino acids long. Germline CDR1 reads SGHRS; CDR2 reads YFSETQ. The CDR3 DNA reads TGCGCCAGCAGGCTAACGAGCTCCCACAATGAGCAGTTCTTC. It translates to CASRLTSSHNEQFF.

As for this clonotype: The junction differs from germline at one of its ends, possibly a read error. This chain joins TRBV12-3 or TRBV12-4 and TRBJ2-3, with D tentatively TRBD2 (6 bases). CDR3 size: 16 residues. The CDR3 sequence is CASGVGLTYPRDTLYF. The DNA for the CDR3 is TGTGCCAGCGGGGTAGGACTAACCTATCCCAGAGATACGCTGTATTTT.

A single count supports this clonotype. The CDR3 protein is CASSIFGTWSNVLTF. CDR3 DNA: TGTGCCAGCAGCATATTCGGGACATGGAGCAACGTCCTGACTTTC. The V call is TRBV28, the J call TRBJ2-6; D perhaps matches TRBD1 (6 bases). The germline gives CDR1 MDHEN, CDR2 SYDVKM. The CDR3 extends over 15 amino acids. Trimming removed 6 bases from V and 9 bases from J, with 18 bases in between.

On this clonotype: The missing conserved phenylalanine or tryptophan at the end of this CDR3 makes a read error likely. This chain uses TRBV11-2 with TRBJ2-7; 13 bases are a match to TRBD2. The CDR3 is made up of 17 amino acids. The germline V gene encodes CDR1 SGHAT and CDR2 FQNNGV. V gave up 5 bases and J gave up 7 bases; unmatched junction bases: 14. CDR3 protein: CASSPRTSGRAMWEQYL. DNA of the CDR3: TGTGCCAGCAGCCCCCGGACTAGCGGGAGAGCAATGTGGGAGCAGTACCTC.

The rearrangement joins TRBV29-1 to TRBJ2-7; weak D call: TRBD1 (5 bases). Germline CDR1 reads SQVTM; CDR2 reads ANQGSEA. V was shortened by 4 bases and J by 3 bases, with 16 bases between the two germline ends. The CDR3 sequence is 14 residues long. CDR3 protein: CSVVLNRWLYEQYF. CDR3 DNA: TGCAGCGTTGTTCTGAACAGGTGGCTCTACGAGCAGTACTTC.

This clonotype was seen a handful of times. Since a much larger clone is just one base distant, this may be a read error. This sequence joins TRBV20-1 and TRBJ1-6, with 7 bases that match TRBD1. Per the germline V gene, CDR1 is DFQATT and CDR2 is SNEGSKA (reference sequence). V gave up 7 bases and J gave up 5 bases; unmatched junction bases: 8. The CDR3 is made up of 14 amino acids. This CDR3 is CSVAQGRNNSPLHF. The CDR3 nucleotides read TGCAGTGTTGCACAGGGGCGGAATAATTCACCCCTCCACTTT.

In its sample, this clonotype was seen a few times. The junction and the germline gene differ at one end; a read error may be behind it. The chain is built from TRBV11-1 and TRBJ2-3; 8 nucleotides agree with TRBD2. Per germline, CDR1 SGHAT and CDR2 FQDESV (reference sequence). The CDR3 totals 16 residues. CDR3 nucleotide sequence: TGTGTCAGCAGCTCTGGATTAGCGGGGCACACAGATACGCAGTATTTT. Encoded protein: CVSSSGLAGHTDTQYF.

This clonotype was counted many times. The V gene is TRBV28, the J gene TRBJ2-1, with D tentatively TRBD2 (5 bases). Germline lookup yields CDR1 MDHEN and CDR2 SYDVKM. The CDR3 consists of 15 residues. V was cut by 1 base and J by 0 bases, with 7 bases left in between. CDR3: CASSLFRDSYNEQFF. The CDR3, as DNA: TGTGCCAGCAGTTTATTCCGGGACTCCTACAATGAGCAGTTCTTC.

This clonotype has just a few counts. This chain uses TRBV20-1 with TRBJ2-1, with TRBD2 as a possible D gene (5 bases). Trimming pared 3 bases from V and 3 bases from J, leaving 18 bases between. The germline gives CDR1 DFQATT, CDR2 SNEGSKA (reference sequence). The length of the CDR3 is 16 residues. Here the CDR3 reads CSASWLAERSYNEQFF. CDR3 DNA sequence: TGCAGTGCTAGTTGGTTGGCCGAGCGGAGCTACAATGAGCAGTTCTTC.

At least ten counts were recorded for this clonotype. The chain joins TRBV5-1 to TRBJ1-3; D not certain. V was pared by 1 base and J by 1 base, with 15 bases between. CDR1 SGHRS and CDR2 YFSETQ come from the germline V gene. This CDR3 has 17 amino acids. CDR3 loop: CASSLSTEAGSGNTIYF. The DNA for the CDR3 is TGCGCCAGCAGCTTGTCAACAGAGGCTGGTTCTGGAAACACCATATATTTT.

This clonotype was counted ten times or more. This chain joins TRBV10-2 and TRBJ1-1; D is ambiguous. V lost 7 bases and J lost 0, with 12 bases in between. This CDR3 is built from 14 residues. From germline, CDR1 is WSHSY and CDR2 SAAADI. CDR3 sequence: CASIIGRLNTEAFF. The DNA of the CDR3 is TGCGCCAGCATTATAGGCCGACTGAACACTGAAGCTTTCTTT.

This clonotype was picked up one time. The germline gene is not matched at one end of the junction; a read error may be the cause. The gene calls are TRBV12-3 or TRBV12-4 and TRBJ2-3, with D tentatively TRBD2 (7 bases). This CDR3 is built from 13 residues. CDR3 region: CASSVGGGDTQYF. The CDR3 DNA follows: TGTGCAAGCAGTGTGGGAGGGGGAGATACGCAGTATTTT.

V is TRBV6-1 and J is TRBJ2-3; perhaps TRBD1 as D (6 bases). The CDR3 runs to 15 residues. CDR1 MNHNS and CDR2 SASEGT come from the germline V gene. Written as DNA, the CDR3 is TGTGTCAACGGTTGGTTGGGACATAACACAGATACGCAGTATTTT. It is translated as CVNGWLGHNTDTQYF.

Comments on this clonotype: It may be a read error: a sequence one base away is much more abundant. The chain has TRBV7-9 and TRBJ2-5, with D perhaps TRBD2 (7 bases). Trimming removed 6 bases from V and 5 bases from J, with 22 bases in between. The CDR3 covers 16 residues. From germline, CDR1 is SEHNR and CDR2 FQNEAQ (reference sequence). CDR3 nucleotides: TGTGCCAGCAGATCAGAAGGCGGGGGCGCCTGGGAGACCCAGTACTTC. The encoded protein is CASRSEGGGAWETQYF.